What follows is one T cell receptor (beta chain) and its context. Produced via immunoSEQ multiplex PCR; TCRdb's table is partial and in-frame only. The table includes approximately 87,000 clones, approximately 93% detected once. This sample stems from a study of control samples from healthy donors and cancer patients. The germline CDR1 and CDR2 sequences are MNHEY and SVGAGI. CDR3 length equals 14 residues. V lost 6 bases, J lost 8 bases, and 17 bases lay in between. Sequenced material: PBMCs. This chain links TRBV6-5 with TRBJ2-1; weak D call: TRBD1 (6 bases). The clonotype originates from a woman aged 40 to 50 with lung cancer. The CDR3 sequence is CASSLNRALDEQFF. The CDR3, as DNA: TGTGCCAGCAGCCTGAACAGGGCCCTCGATGAGCAGTTCTTC.